Listed below are T cell receptor beta chains from one sample, sequenced in a study of cytomegalovirus exposure and HLA in healthy donors. Clones were sequenced by immunoSEQ multiplex PCR, and TCRdb holds only the in-frame ones, with some missing. The table has over 60,000 clones, approximately 96% seen once. The sequencing input was PBMCs. The source of these receptors is a woman between 18 and 30 years old in good health and CMV-seropositive. Both conserved end residues are trimmed from each CDR3.

j_call v_call cdr3_aa
TRBJ1-3 TRBV28 ASSSGQAVSSGNTIY
TRBJ2-1 TRBV7-2 ASGLAGAAGDEQF
TRBJ1-5 TRBV18 ASSPPGTDQPQH
TRBJ1-2 TRBV7-9 ASSYRASGTGMNYGYT
TRBJ1-3 TRBV4-3 ASSQSLGGASGNTIY
TRBJ1-5 TRBV4-1 ASGLSLAANSPQH
TRBJ1-1 TRBV28 ASSYQQATEAF
TRBJ2-1 TRBV29-1 SVDIREPSNEQF
TRBJ1-2 TRBV27 ASSFAARDGYT
TRBJ2-7 TRBV4-3 ASSRDRQGREQY
TRBJ2-1 TRBV7-6 ASSSSGASGNNEQF
TRBJ2-7 TRBV7-2 ASSSSSYEQY
TRBJ2-1 TRBV5-4 ASSTGWGHEQF
TRBJ1-2 TRBV4-3 ASSQEAQTGVAGGYT
TRBJ2-2 TRBV6-5 ATMLAGRGELF
TRBJ1-2 TRBV14 ASSPRGMDYGYT
TRBJ2-7 TRBV23-1 ASSLPPGQGDQRYYEQY
TRBJ2-7 TRBV4-1 ASSQPLAGEGYEQY
TRBJ2-3 TRBV30 AWGEGRGLIADTQY
TRBJ2-7 TRBV7-8 ASSLGGTGRY
TRBJ2-3 TRBV28 ATGTSGRADTQY
TRBJ2-3 TRBV9 ASSVGVGVGTDTQY
TRBJ1-1 TRBV6-5 ASTSPSDRRGAF
TRBJ2-1 TRBV18 ASSTGVLNNEQF
TRBJ2-5 TRBV19 ASSIGQGVQETQY
TRBJ2-7 TRBV5-6 ASSLRAGGGSYEQY
TRBJ2-7 TRBV5-4 ASSLEGANDEQY
TRBJ2-1 TRBV6-5 ASSYSSPDEQF
TRBJ2-7 TRBV28 ASSVQKLAVSSYEQY
TRBJ1-1 TRBV11-3 ASSLAPTGLNTEAF
TRBJ1-2 TRBV6-6 ASRERRDYGYT
TRBJ2-1 TRBV29-1 SVDRGPNNEQF
TRBJ1-1 TRBV9 ASSVDRNTEAF
TRBJ1-1 TRBV4-1 ASSQGVTGATEAF
TRBJ1-5 TRBV19 ASRTHQGESNQPQH